These 24 T cell receptor beta chains came from one sample sequenced in a study of vaccination and CD4 T cells after COVID-19. Sequencing of cultured CD4+ T cell DNA used the Oncomine TCR Beta short-read assay. Via MiXCR, TCRdb re-called the PCR reads, giving one row per CDR3 protein. The table includes 15,000 to 20,000 distinct CDR3 sequences, around 52% detected once. This sample's time point: late sampling 161 to 241 days after vaccination in three convalescent patients. The treatment is: roughly ten-day PBMC culture with coronavirus spike peptide pools or control peptides (ViraFEST assay). Antigens for these TCRs are unknown. The sample here was CD4+ T cells from blood, cultured in vitro, taken about 7 months after SARS-CoV-2 vaccination. All receptors derive from a human donor who had recovered from COVID-19.

The chain combines TRBV6-5 with TRBJ1-1; possibly TRBD1 for D (5 bases). Trimming pared 4 bases from V and 1 base from J, leaving 13 bases between. The V gene's germline CDR1 is MNHEY and CDR2 SVGAGI. CDR3 size: 15 residues. The CDR3 protein is CASSLTGLTNTEAFF. As DNA, the CDR3 is TGTGCCAGCAGTTTGACGGGACTAACGAACACTGAAGCTTTCTTT.

This clonotype was found a few times. The rearrangement uses TRBV15 and TRBJ1-2; perhaps TRBD1 as D (6 bases). The CDR3 is 13 amino acids. The germline V gene has CDR1 LNHNV and CDR2 YYDKDF (reference sequence). Trimming removed 3 bases from V and 4 bases from J, with 9 bases in between. The CDR3 DNA reads as TGTGCCACCAGCAGGGACAGCGGCTATGGCTACACCTTC. Protein sequence: CATSRDSGYGYTF.

J is TRBJ1-1 and V is TRBV11-3; D remains unclear. CDR1 and CDR2 from the germline V gene are SGHNT and YENEEA. Trimming stripped 0 bases from V and 4 bases from J, with 12 bases between. CDR3 length equals 15 residues. CDR3 nucleotide sequence: TGTGCCAGCAGCTTAGAACTCAACAGTATCACTGAAGCTTTCTTT. It codes for CASSLELNSITEAFF.

A single count supports this clonotype. The rearrangement joins TRBV15 to TRBJ1-2; D gene unclear. Trimming removed 0 bases at V and 5 bases at J, with 7 bases between. The CDR3 covers 13 residues. From germline, CDR1 is LNHNV and CDR2 YYDKDF (reference sequence). As DNA, the CDR3 is TGTGCCACCAGCAGAGATCAAGGATATGGCTACACCTTC. Translation gives CATSRDQGYGYTF.

V and J are TRBV25-1 and TRBJ2-3; weak D call: TRBD2 (7 bases). V was pared by 7 bases and J by 6 bases, with 14 bases between. The CDR3 spans 13 residues. The V gene's germline CDR1 is MGHDK and CDR2 SYGVNS. The CDR3 DNA sequence: TGTGCCAGCAAAGGAGAGGGGGGGGATACGCAGTATTTT. Protein sequence: CASKGEGGDTQYF.

V gene TRBV4-1 combines with J gene TRBJ1-5; D is perhaps TRBD1 (5 bases). V dropped 3 bases and J dropped 2 bases, with 11 bases sitting between them. The CDR3 totals 15 residues. Germline lookup yields CDR1 MGHRA and CDR2 YSYEKL. CDR3 amino acids: CASSQRGFGNQPQHF. The CDR3 DNA is TGCGCCAGCAGCCAGAGGGGATTTGGCAATCAGCCCCAGCATTTT.

This clonotype was detected a few times. The chain combines TRBV7-3 with TRBJ1-2; no firm D call. Germline loops: CDR1 SGHTA, CDR2 FQGTGA. Trimming pared 1 base from V and 4 bases from J, leaving 10 bases between. The CDR3 is made up of 14 amino acids. CDR3 amino acids: CASSLIAGGYGYTF. For the CDR3, the DNA is TGTGCCAGCAGCTTAATTGCAGGCGGCTATGGCTACACCTTC.

The chain links TRBV11-3 to TRBJ1-3; no clear D. There are 13 residues in the CDR3. V was trimmed by 5 bases and J by 1 base, leaving 6 bases between them. Germline CDR1 SGHNT, CDR2 YENEEA. CDR3 DNA: TGTGCCAGCAGCGTCAGATCTGGAAACACCATATATTTT. The encoded protein is CASSVRSGNTIYF.

This clonotype has only a few counts. This chain links TRBV20-1 with TRBJ1-2, with D perhaps matching TRBD1 (5 bases). With 8 bases removed from V and 8 bases from J, the gap between germline ends came to 18 bases. CDR1 and CDR2 (germline): DFQATT, SNEGSKA (reference sequence). The CDR3 has 12 residues. CDR3 amino acids: CSTETDWGGYTF. In DNA, the CDR3 is TGCAGTACGGAAACCGACTGGGGCGGCTACACCTTC.

This clonotype was observed a few times. The chain joins TRBV11-3 to TRBJ2-5; D is undetermined. The CDR3 runs 13 residues. From germline, CDR1 is SGHNT and CDR2 YENEEA. V lost 6 bases, J lost 4 bases, and 12 bases lay in between. The CDR3 protein is CASSPDSRETQYF. The CDR3 DNA is TGTGCCAGCAGTCCAGACTCGCGAGAGACCCAGTACTTC.

This clonotype was seen more than once but under ten times. The V and J genes are TRBV20-1 and TRBJ2-7, with 9 bases lining up with TRBD2. The CDR3 extends over 16 amino acids. The germline CDR1 and CDR2 sequences are DFQATT and SNEGSKA (reference sequence). J was trimmed by 6 bases and V by 3 bases; bases with no gene match: 15. The CDR3 sequence is CSASFSEERGVPEQYF. For the CDR3, the DNA is TGCAGTGCTAGCTTTTCTGAGGAGCGGGGGGTTCCCGAGCAGTACTTC.

The chain is built from TRBV6-1 and TRBJ2-3; 13 bases are shared with TRBD2. This CDR3 is built from 14 residues. CDR1 is MNHNS and CDR2 is SASEGT in the germline V gene. The junction had 2 bases not matched to a gene; V was cut back by 6 bases and J by 5 bases. The CDR3 reads CASRLAGGQDTQYF. The CDR3 DNA reads as TGTGCCAGCAGACTAGCGGGGGGGCAAGATACGCAGTATTTT.

This clonotype has just a few counts. The chain is built from TRBV19 and TRBJ2-3; TRBD2 aligns across 13 bases. After removal of 6 bases from V and 2 bases from J, the junction contained 2 bases not matched to a gene. Germline assignment: CDR1 LNHDA and CDR2 SQIVND (reference sequence). The CDR3 totals 15 residues. The DNA of the CDR3 is TGTGCCAGTAGCGGACTAGCGGGGGACACAGATACGCAGTATTTT. This encodes CASSGLAGDTDTQYF.

This clonotype was seen just once. The gene calls are TRBV19 and TRBJ2-2; either TRBD1 or TRBD2 may supply D (6 bases each). CDR1 and CDR2 from the germline V gene are LNHDA and SQIVND (reference sequence). Trimming took 8 bases from V and 5 from J, leaving 18 bases between them. This CDR3 is 15 amino acids long. The CDR3 sequence: CASALGGAGTGELFF. CDR3 sequence (DNA): TGTGCCAGTGCTCTGGGGGGCGCAGGGACCGGGGAGCTGTTTTTT.

This clonotype has more than one count but fewer than ten. J is TRBJ2-5 and V is TRBV2; D may be TRBD1 (6 bases). CDR1 is SNHLY and CDR2 is FYNNEI in the germline V gene. The CDR3 consists of 12 residues. The V gene lost 4 bases and the J gene lost 5 bases, with 8 bases spanning the gap. The CDR3 coding sequence is TGTGCCAGCAGTGTGGGGGCGGAGACCCAGTACTTC. This gives the protein CASSVGAETQYF.

V and J are TRBV28 and TRBJ2-1; 9 bases agree with TRBD1. The CDR3 length is 13 residues. The germline V gene encodes CDR1 MDHEN and CDR2 SYDVKM. The V gene end was trimmed by 6 bases and the J gene end by 5 bases; junction bases not matched to a gene: 2. CDR3: CASRRQGDNEQFF. The CDR3, as DNA: TGTGCCAGCAGGCGACAGGGGGACAATGAGCAGTTCTTC.

V gene TRBV10-3 combines with J gene TRBJ2-1; the match to TRBD2 covers 11 bases. Germline assignment: CDR1 ENHRY and CDR2 SYGVKD. This CDR3 has 15 amino acids. Trimming at V came to 2 bases and at J to 9 bases, leaving 6 bases not matched to a gene. CDR3 region: CAISERPGTSGEQFF. In DNA form, the CDR3 reads TGTGCCATCAGTGAGAGGCCGGGGACTAGCGGTGAGCAGTTCTTC.

This clonotype was found a few times. The chain carries TRBV2 and TRBJ1-1; tentative D call: TRBD1 (5 bases). The CDR3 totals 14 residues. Germline V gene data show CDR1 as SNHLY and CDR2 as FYNNEI. V shed 4 bases and J shed 5 bases, with 14 bases lying between them. Written as DNA, the CDR3 is TGTGCCAGCAGTGTCTTGGGAGGGGTTACTGAAGCTTTCTTT. Its protein is CASSVLGGVTEAFF.

This clonotype came up a few times. The chain uses TRBV6-1 and TRBJ2-5; D is possibly TRBD2 (5 bases). The CDR3 runs to 15 residues. CDR1 is MNHNS and CDR2 is SASEGT in the germline V gene. Trimming pared 5 bases from V and 7 bases from J, leaving 20 bases between. CDR3 region: CASSRSGWTVRTQYF. DNA of the CDR3: TGTGCCAGCAGTCGCTCCGGTTGGACTGTCCGGACCCAGTACTTC.

This sequence joins TRBV24-1 and TRBJ2-1, with 8 positions matching TRBD2. This CDR3 is 15 amino acids long. Germline V gene data show CDR1 as KGHDR and CDR2 as SFDVKD. V lost 3 bases and J lost 3; bases outside the gene matches: 3. The CDR3 here is CATSDSGSIYNEQFF. CDR3 DNA: TGTGCCACCAGTGATAGCGGGAGTATCTACAATGAGCAGTTCTTC.

This chain joins TRBV5-1 and TRBJ2-5; D is undetermined. Germline V lookup: CDR1 SGHRS, CDR2 YFSETQ. This CDR3 is 13 amino acids long. Trimming cost V 0 bases and J 5 bases, with 8 bases left between them. CDR3 amino acids: CASSLVPRETQYF. In DNA, the CDR3 is TGCGCCAGCAGCTTGGTTCCTCGCGAGACCCAGTACTTC.

The V and J genes are TRBV6-1 and TRBJ1-2, with TRBD1 matching over 7 bases. J lost 4 bases, V lost 6 bases, and 5 bases had no gene match. Germline-derived CDR1 and CDR2 are MNHNS and SASEGT. The CDR3 is made up of 13 amino acids. This CDR3 reads CASRRQGVYGYTF. CDR3 in DNA: TGTGCCAGCAGACGACAGGGTGTCTATGGCTACACCTTC.

V gene TRBV7-9 combines with J gene TRBJ2-1; a weak D match, TRBD1 (6 bases). Germline V gene lookup returns CDR1 SEHNR and CDR2 FQNEAQ (reference sequence). V dropped 5 bases and J dropped 4 bases, with 18 bases sitting between them. This CDR3 is built from 16 residues. The CDR3 loop is CASSPRASGAYNEQFF. The CDR3 DNA is TGTGCCAGCAGCCCTAGAGCCTCAGGGGCTTACAATGAGCAGTTCTTC.

The rearrangement joins TRBV18 to TRBJ1-1, with D possibly being TRBD1 (5 bases). This CDR3 spans 15 amino acids. From germline, CDR1 is KGHSH and CDR2 LQKENI. V lost 3 bases and J lost 3, with 14 bases in between. The CDR3 DNA reads TGTGCCAGCTCACCCCATGTGGGGACCGACACTGAAGCTTTCTTT. This sequence encodes CASSPHVGTDTEAFF.